This entry is about one T cell receptor (beta chain). What it binds is unknown. This sample is part of a study of T cell responses to AZD1222 COVID-19 vaccine. Notes on the study in general: Spike-wide vaccine-associated CD4 TCRs dominated at 160-218 and 743-854. A mostly white British donor set with more females was recruited, and clonal diversity was possibly underestimated. Two doses of AZD1222 preceded a rise in Spike-specific TCR breadth and depth. Repertoire sampling occurred only after the peak T cell response.

V was clipped by 6 bases and J by 5 bases, with 10 bases between them. Per germline, CDR1 SEHNR and CDR2 FQNEAQ (reference sequence). The CDR3 runs to 12 residues. The repertoire was sequenced with immunoSEQ multiplex PCR; TCRdb's copy has only in-frame clones and lacks some. The data contain approximately 150,000 clones, roughly nine tenths of them singletons. The chain recombines TRBV7-9 with TRBJ1-1; D uncertain. The sample was peripheral blood, taken 28 days after the second AZD1222 dose. This sequence originates from an adult who received the AZD1222 COVID-19 vaccine. CDR3: CASRGMGTEAFF. The CDR3 nucleotides are TGTGCCAGCAGGGGTATGGGGACTGAAGCTTTCTTT.